Listed here are 31 T cell receptor beta chains from one sample, sequenced in a study of OX40 agonist ivuxolimab in advanced cancers. Sequenced by immunoSEQ multiplex PCR; TCRdb stores in-frame clones only, minus some. The sample records around 57,000 clones, 80% to 90% being singletons. Sequenced here: CD4+ or CD8+ T cells sorted from blood, sampled in a trial of the OX40 agonist ivuxolimab. These receptors were collected from an adult with an advanced solid tumor such as melanoma, head and neck, liver or kidney cancer.

CDR3 in amino acids: CASNKRTGGFEKLFF. The CDR3 nucleotides read TGTGCCAGTAATAAGAGGACAGGGGGATTTGAAAAACTGTTTTTT. V usage is TRBV19 and J usage is TRBJ1-4; 10 bases align to TRBD1. Germline values: CDR1 LNHDA, CDR2 SQIVND (reference sequence). Trimming cost V 7 bases and J 7 bases; bases outside gene matches: 9. There are 15 residues in the CDR3.

The rearrangement uses TRBV5-4 and TRBJ1-6; the D gene is possibly TRBD1 (5 bases). Between the trimmed V and J ends, which lost 1 base and 10 bases, there was a span of 15 bases. CDR3 length: 15 residues. CDR1 is SGHNT and CDR2 is YYREEE in the germline V gene (reference sequence). The CDR3 here is CASSLNGAWGSPLHF. As DNA, the CDR3 is TGTGCCAGCAGCTTGAATGGCGCCTGGGGCTCACCCCTCCACTTT.

This clone was recorded only once. The rearrangement uses TRBV10-3 and TRBJ2-3; 10 bases fit TRBD1. This CDR3 comprises 15 residues. Germline V gene lookup returns CDR1 ENHRY and CDR2 SYGVKD. V was pared by 4 bases and J by 3 bases, with 4 bases of the junction left unmatched. The CDR3 DNA follows: TGTGCCATCAGTGGGACAGGGGGAGTAACAGATACGCAGTATTTT. This encodes CAISGTGGVTDTQYF.

The rearrangement joins TRBV19 to TRBJ1-4; possibly TRBD1 for D (5 bases). The V gene lost 5 bases and the J gene lost 11 bases, with 21 bases spanning the gap. CDR1 is LNHDA and CDR2 is SQIVND in the germline V gene (reference sequence). The CDR3 has 15 residues. The CDR3 coding sequence is TGTGCCAGTAGTTCCCCCTCCTGGGGGGACGTGAAACTGTTTTTT. It specifies CASSSPSWGDVKLFF. Full variable domain (rest looked up from reference TRBV19 and TRBJ1-4): DGGITQSPKYLFRKEGQNVTLSCEQNLNHDAMYWYRQDPGQGLRLIYYSQIVNDFQKGDIAEGYSVSREKKESFPLTVTSAQKNPTAFYLCASSSPSWGDVKLFFGSGTQLSVL.

The chain carries TRBV20-1 and TRBJ2-3, with 7 bases matching TRBD2. This CDR3 spans 11 amino acids. The germline CDR1 and CDR2 sequences are DFQATT and SNEGSKA (reference sequence). The CDR3: CGEGNTDTQYF. CDR3 DNA sequence: TGCGGGGAGGGAAACACAGATACGCAGTATTTT.

The CDR3, as DNA: TGTGCCAGCAGTGAAGCAGGGGATTTTTATGGCTACACCTTC. It yields the protein CASSEAGDFYGYTF. This chain connects TRBV25-1 to TRBJ1-2; possibly TRBD1 for D (6 bases). The length of the CDR3 is 14 residues. Germline V gene lookup returns CDR1 MGHDK and CDR2 SYGVNS. Trimming removed 2 bases at V and 5 bases at J, with 12 bases between.

This sequence joins TRBV2 and TRBJ2-2, with D perhaps TRBD2 (5 bases). The CDR3 contains 13 residues. The V end lost 6 bases, the J end lost 3 bases, and 8 bases lay between the germline ends. The germline V gene encodes CDR1 SNHLY and CDR2 FYNNEI. The CDR3 sequence is CASRSGYTGELFF. The CDR3 DNA reads TGTGCCAGCAGGTCGGGATACACCGGGGAGCTGTTTTTT.

The chain combines TRBV7-2 with TRBJ2-1; D perhaps matches TRBD2 (6 bases). Germline loops: CDR1 SGHTA, CDR2 FQGNSA. V was cut by 6 bases and J by 2 bases, with 14 bases left in between. CDR3 length: 15 residues. CDR3 residues: CASRRASVTYNEQFF. The CDR3 DNA reads as TGTGCCAGCAGGCGCGCTAGCGTCACCTACAATGAGCAGTTCTTC. Based on the CDR3 plus reference TRBV7-2 and TRBJ2-1, the full variable domain is GAGVSQSPSNKVTEKGKDVELRCDPISGHTALYWYRQSLGQGLEFLIYFQGNSAPDKSGLPSDRFSAERTGGSVSTLTIQRTQQEDSAVYLCASRRASVTYNEQFFGPGTRLTVL.

This chain connects TRBV19 to TRBJ2-5; TRBD1 is a possible D gene (5 bases). In germline, CDR1 is LNHDA, CDR2 SQIVND (reference sequence). The length of the CDR3 is 13 residues. V lost 6 bases to trimming and J lost 5 bases, with 13 bases between them. For the CDR3, the DNA is TGTGCCAGTAGCCAGGGTTTTAGGGAGACCCAGTACTTC. Translated: CASSQGFRETQYF.

The V call is TRBV10-2, the J call TRBJ1-1; D gene unclear. CDR1 is WSHSY, CDR2 SAAADI, per germline. V was pared by 2 bases and J by 4 bases, with 8 bases between. The CDR3 is 13 amino acids. The CDR3 DNA sequence: TGCGCCAGCAGTGAGACGGCTCTCACTGAAGCTTTCTTT. It yields the protein CASSETALTEAFF.

The gene calls are TRBV5-1 and TRBJ2-3; maybe TRBD2 (5 bases). The V and J ends lost 0 bases and 4 bases respectively, with 15 bases between them. Germline V gives CDR1 SGHRS, CDR2 YFSETQ. This CDR3 is 16 amino acids long. The CDR3 DNA follows: TGCGCCAGCAGCTTGGCGATTAGCGATAGCGCAGATACGCAGTATTTT. Translation: CASSLAISDSADTQYF.

This clone came up once. The chain carries TRBV27 and TRBJ1-4, with D unresolved. V lost 3 bases and J lost 3, with 11 bases in between. The CDR3 spans 15 residues. CDR1 MNHEY and CDR2 SMNVEV come from the germline V gene (reference sequence). The CDR3 DNA follows: TGTGCCAGCAGTTTTCTAGGAGAGGCTAATGAAAAACTGTTTTTT. Encoded protein: CASSFLGEANEKLFF. Drawing the rest from reference TRBV27 and TRBJ1-4, the complete variable domain is EAQVTQNPRYLITVTGKKLTVTCSQNMNHEYMSWYRQDPGLGLRQIYYSMNVEVTDKGDVPEGYKVSRKEKRNFPLILESPSPNQTSLYFCASSFLGEANEKLFFGSGTQLSVL.

This chain joins TRBV6-1 and TRBJ2-7, with D hard to call. V lost 0 bases and J 2 bases, leaving 11 bases between the germline ends. The CDR3 loop spans 15 amino acids. CDR1 MNHNS and CDR2 SASEGT come from the germline V gene. For the CDR3, the DNA is TGTGCCAGCAGTGAAGCGAGTGTCAGAACCTACGAGCAGTACTTC. It translates to CASSEASVRTYEQYF.

This clone showed up just a few times. The chain links TRBV18 to TRBJ1-1; 7 positions agree with TRBD1. This CDR3 has 12 amino acids. The V gene end was trimmed by 3 bases and the J gene end by 11 bases; junction bases not matched to a gene: 6. Germline V lookup: CDR1 KGHSH, CDR2 LQKENI. CDR3 nucleotide sequence: TGTGCCAGCTCACCCCCGACAGGGAGGGCTTTCTTT. Its protein product is CASSPPTGRAFF.

The rearrangement links TRBV5-1 to TRBJ2-1; 11 bases fit TRBD2. Germline V lookup: CDR1 SGHRS, CDR2 YFSETQ. Germline trimming cut 5 bases from V and 3 bases from J; bases unmatched to any gene: 10. The CDR3 has 17 amino acids. The CDR3 here is CASSGGGTSGGYNEQFF. Here the CDR3 DNA reads TGCGCCAGCAGTGGGGGGGGGACTAGCGGAGGCTACAATGAGCAGTTCTTC. Complete variable domain (other parts from reference TRBV5-1 and TRBJ2-1): KAGVTQTPRYLIKTRGQQVTLSCSPISGHRSVSWYQQTPGQGLQFLFEYFSETQRNKGNFPGRFSGRQFSNSRSEMNVSTLELGDSALYLCASSGGGTSGGYNEQFFGPGTRLTVL.

This chain connects TRBV5-1 to TRBJ1-4, with D uncertain. The germline gives CDR1 SGHRS, CDR2 YFSETQ. Trimming removed 6 bases from V and 3 bases from J, with 12 bases in between. The CDR3 is 14 residues long. CDR3 loop: CASKDLGANEKLFF. The CDR3, as DNA: TGCGCCAGCAAAGACCTCGGAGCTAATGAAAAACTGTTTTTT.

This clone was found once. The V call is TRBV21-1, the J call TRBJ2-4; TRBD1 is the table's D call, not checked against the DNA. TRBV21-1 is a recognized pseudogene. The CDR3 is 18 amino acids. CDR3 in amino acids: CASSKARQDVRAKNIQYF. CDR3 DNA: TGTGCCAGCAGCAAAGCGCGACAGGATGTGCGAGCCAAAAACATTCAGTACTTC.

CDR3 loop: CASSLTPGTGGETQYF. CDR3 nucleotide sequence: TGCGCCAGCAGCTTAACCCCCGGGACAGGGGGCGAGACCCAGTACTTC. The chain uses TRBV5-1 and TRBJ2-5, with 12 bases fitting TRBD1. V lost 2 bases and J lost 5; bases outside the gene matches: 7. Per germline, CDR1 SGHRS and CDR2 YFSETQ. This CDR3 comprises 16 residues.

The table lists this clone with a few counts. The chain recombines TRBV11-1 with TRBJ2-1; D unclear. Germline values: CDR1 SGHAT, CDR2 FQDESV (reference sequence). CDR3 length: 14 amino acids. With 1 base removed from V and 4 bases from J, the gap between germline ends came to 8 bases. CDR3 DNA: TGTGCCAGCAGCTTAGTGTCAGAGTACAATGAGCAGTTCTTC. It translates to CASSLVSEYNEQFF. The full variable domain, completed using reference TRBV11-1 and TRBJ2-1, is EAEVAQSPRYKITEKSQAVAFWCDPISGHATLYWYRQILGQGPELLVQFQDESVVDDSQLPKDRFSAERLKGVDSTLKIQPAELGDSAMYLCASSLVSEYNEQFFGPGTRLTVL.

In its sample, this clone was seen once. V gene TRBV30 combines with J gene TRBJ2-1; 8 positions match TRBD2. The J segment lost 5 bases and the V segment lost 1 base, leaving 10 bases of the junction unmatched. CDR3 length: 16 amino acids. Germline V lookup: CDR1 GTSNPN, CDR2 SVGIG (reference sequence). The CDR3 sequence is CAWSGLAGSGNNEQFF. Here the CDR3 DNA reads TGTGCCTGGAGTGGGTTAGCGGGATCTGGGAACAATGAGCAGTTCTTC.

The chain carries TRBV6-1 and TRBJ1-6; D is ambiguous. From germline, CDR1 is MNHNS and CDR2 SASEGT. Trimming stripped 3 bases from V and 18 bases from J, with 15 bases between. CDR3 length: 12 residues. The chain's CDR3 is CASSDWSLPSHF. The CDR3, as DNA: TGTGCCAGCAGTGATTGGAGCCTTCCCTCCCACTTT.

The V call is TRBV5-1, the J call TRBJ2-5; D uncertain. The germline CDR1 and CDR2 sequences are SGHRS and YFSETQ. Trimming removed 3 bases at V and 0 bases at J, with 12 bases between. The CDR3 has 15 residues. CDR3 loop: CASSYLLGHQETQYF. The CDR3 DNA follows: TGCGCCAGCAGCTACTTGTTAGGACACCAAGAGACCCAGTACTTC.

In this sample, this clone turned up a few times. Written as DNA, the CDR3 is TGTGCCAGCAGCTTGACTAGCGGGTACACAGATACGCAGTATTTT. It translates to CASSLTSGYTDTQYF. The chain links TRBV7-9 to TRBJ2-3, with TRBD2 identical over 10 bases. The CDR3 runs 15 residues. The V gene end was trimmed by 3 bases and the J gene end by 2 bases; junction bases not matched to a gene: 2. Germline CDR1 reads SEHNR; CDR2 reads FQNEAQ (reference sequence).

CDR3 sequence reads: CAWSVRGTSGRDTQYF. In DNA form, the CDR3 reads TGTGCCTGGAGTGTACGGGGGACTAGCGGTCGAGATACGCAGTATTTT. V and J are TRBV30 and TRBJ2-3; 11 positions match TRBD2. The CDR3 has 16 amino acids. V was clipped by 0 bases and J by 5 bases; unmatched bases: 7. Germline-derived CDR1 and CDR2 are GTSNPN and SVGIG (reference sequence).

This rearrangement joins TRBV7-2 to TRBJ1-5, with D maybe TRBD1 (5 bases). This CDR3 has 16 residues. Trimming left V 5 bases short and J 2 bases short, with 16 bases between. In germline, CDR1 is SGHTA, CDR2 FQGNSA. CDR3 sequence: CASSLRDFPGNQPQHF. The CDR3 DNA sequence: TGTGCCAGCAGCCTTCGGGACTTCCCGGGCAATCAGCCCCAGCATTTT.

The chain is built from TRBV11-3 and TRBJ1-1; possible D gene TRBD1, 5 bases. Deletions cut 5 bases from V and 0 bases from J, with 7 bases between. Germline-derived CDR1 and CDR2 are SGHNT and YENEEA. CDR3 length: 13 amino acids. The CDR3 sequence is CASSPTVNTEAFF. The CDR3 DNA is TGTGCCAGCAGCCCGACAGTGAACACTGAAGCTTTCTTT.

The chain employs TRBV18 and TRBJ2-7; 11 bases are a match to TRBD1. The CDR3 loop spans 16 amino acids. Germline V lookup: CDR1 KGHSH, CDR2 LQKENI. J lost 4 bases, V lost 3 bases, and 8 bases had no gene match. The chain's CDR3 is CASSPGLGTGGYEQYF. In DNA, the CDR3 is TGTGCCAGCTCACCCGGGTTGGGGACAGGGGGTTACGAGCAGTACTTC.

The CDR3 region has the DNA TGTGCCAGCAGTGAAGTCCCATTAGCGGGCCTCCAAGAGACCCAGTACTTC. Translated, it gives CASSEVPLAGLQETQYF. The J gene is TRBJ2-5, the V gene TRBV2, with TRBD2 matching over 7 bases. V was pared by 1 base and J by 1 base, with 9 bases of the junction left unmatched. This CDR3 contains 17 residues. Germline V lookup: CDR1 SNHLY, CDR2 FYNNEI.

The chain couples TRBV11-2 to TRBJ2-7; TRBD2 matches at 8 bases. V dropped 11 bases and J dropped 7; count of bases not matched to a gene: 13. There are 13 residues in the CDR3. Germline V gene data show CDR1 as SGHAT and CDR2 as FQNNGV. In nucleotides, the CDR3 is TGTGCCGGAGGGGCGGGAGGCTCGGGGGAGCAGTACTTC. Amino acid sequence: CAGGAGGSGEQYF.

The chain has TRBV5-6 and TRBJ2-6; maybe TRBD2 (5 bases). Germline assignment: CDR1 SGHDT and CDR2 YYEEEE. The CDR3 has 15 residues. Between the trimmed V and J ends, which lost 3 bases and 3 bases, there was a span of 10 bases. CDR3 amino acids: CASSSAGNGANVLTF. CDR3 nucleotides: TGTGCCAGCAGCTCTGCCGGGAATGGGGCCAACGTCCTGACTTTC.

The V and J genes are TRBV6-5 and TRBJ2-3, with 7 bases fitting TRBD1. In germline, CDR1 is MNHEY, CDR2 SVGAGI. The CDR3 contains 15 residues. The ends lost 5 bases at V and 2 bases at J; junction bases unmatched: 7. The CDR3 sequence is CASSQTGTVTDTQYF. The DNA for the CDR3 is TGTGCCAGCAGTCAAACCGGGACAGTCACAGATACGCAGTATTTT.